This entry is about one T cell receptor beta chain. Its target is unknown. The data stem from a study of blood T cells in healthy people across ages. Points from the study as a whole: Age brought a roughly linear fall in TCR beta diversity measured per million T cells.

A sample-barcoded 5' primer and a J-beta primer mix were used in a second PCR of roughly 7 to 11 cycles. TCRdb re-called the 5' RACE reads through MiXCR, storing one row per CDR3 protein. Among hundreds of thousands of distinct CDR3 sequences, roughly 60% were seen once, and the ten largest hold 20% to 25%. Extraction of total RNA produced a minimum of 5.5 micrograms from each sample. Sequencing was performed on blood. The origin of this receptor is a man between 25 and 39 years old in good health.

The CDR3 loop reads CASSYSGGSYGYTF. The CDR3 DNA sequence: TGTGCCAGCAGTTACTCGGGCGGGTCCTATGGCTACACCTTC. The chain carries TRBV6-5 and TRBJ1-2; D call uncertain. The germline V and J ends were trimmed by 0 bases and 4 bases, with 9 bases remaining between them. The CDR3 has 14 amino acids. Germline assignment: CDR1 MNHEY and CDR2 SVGAGI.